Described below is a single T cell receptor (beta chain) sequence and its context. This clone was counted a few times. The antigen it binds to is not known. Base quality data are lacking; no much larger clone is found one base away. This sample is drawn from a study of blood T cell repertoires in COVID-19 (dated by TCRdb to the early 2020s). Study-wide context: Collaborator samples came from the United States, Italy and Spain and covered acute and convalescent phases of COVID-19. The material from the prospective study consisted of cDNA or gDNA derived from T cells, B-cell-depleted T cells, or PBMCs. The repertoires were released in a freely available public database intended as a resource for research on the immune response to SARS-CoV-2. Samples were obtained from the ongoing ImmuneRACE study (first 160 participants) and from 1,254 subjects provided by 6 global collaborators. Where available, HLA class I and class II types were taken from metadata supplied by the sample provider and were not determined by assay-based typing. Deeply sampled blood TCRbeta repertoires from subjects exposed to, actively infected with, or recovered from COVID-19 were included in the dataset. A de-identified subject ID, COVID-19 status, age in years and sex were almost always included in the sample metadata. What the research found in general, with its limitations: The amount of clinical and demographic metadata varied by source and participant and was provided uncurated.

Each collaborating institution followed its own protocols to collect whole blood in K2EDTA tubes. Collaborator samples were shipped for TCRbeta analysis as frozen whole blood, isolated PBMCs, or DNA extracted from either sample type. From the germline V gene, CDR1 is KGHDR and CDR2 is SFDVKD. There are 16 amino acids in the CDR3, from cysteine to phenylalanine inclusive. The CDR3 DNA has 48 bases and is translated from base 1. Unmatched junction bases come to 11, with V trimmed by 9 bases and J by 2 bases. The immunoSEQ Assay, a bias-controlled multiplex PCR, was used to amplify TCRbeta CDR3 regions from genomic DNA. As for how the authors treated the data: Within the assay, amplification of reference gene primers was used to estimate how many nucleated cells each sample contained. To quantify the absolute abundance of each unique TCRbeta CDR3 rearrangement, sequence reads were collapsed and filtered. For each sample, productive Simpson clonality was calculated by taking the square root of Simpson's diversity index across productive rearrangements. Here the immuneACCESS table is served through TCRdb, limited to in-frame sequences with V and J called. Missing clones are a known gap in these copies; in checked studies unresolved V genes cover under half, and the rest lacks a known reason. That table gives V, J and clone size, and the DNA gave D and trimming. In this sample the table shows 85,000 to 95,000 clones, around 86% of which occur a single time. 4.5% to 6% of the sample rests with the top ten.

The sequenced sample consisted of peripheral blood. The sequence derives from a woman older than 75 with acute or convalescent COVID-19. The chain is assembled from TRBV24-1 and TRBJ2-1, and 8 bases in between align with TRBD1. CDR3 region: CATSSRGTGTYNEQFF. The sequenced DNA is TGTGCCACCTCCTCCCGAGGGACAGGCACCTACAATGAGCAGTTCTTC.